These 12 T cell receptor beta chains came from one sample sequenced in a study of T cell repertoires in cytomegalovirus infection. The antigens these receptors bind are not known. One entry per CDR3 protein results from TCRdb running MiXCR on the reads. The sample yields 200,000 to 250,000 distinct CDR3 sequences, around two fifths seen once. The sequenced sample was CD8+ T cells from cultured PBMCs, obtained from culture after CMV antigen stimulation. The receptors derive from a human donor in good health (CMV status not recorded). Some clones in this sample may be carry-over from other donors' samples.

CDR3 bases: TGCAGTGCTGCCGAAGTAGGACTCTACAATGAGCAGTTCTTC. Protein: CSAAEVGLYNEQFF. The chain carries TRBV20-1 and TRBJ2-1; D may be TRBD2 (5 bases). The germline V gene has CDR1 DFQATT and CDR2 SNEGSKA (reference sequence). CDR3 length equals 14 residues. V was clipped by 5 bases and J by 3 bases, with 14 bases between them.

This clonotype came up a few times. V is TRBV6-6 and J is TRBJ2-2, with D unresolved. V was clipped by 11 bases and J by 5 bases, with 15 bases between them. CDR3 length: 13 residues. Per germline, CDR1 MNHNY and CDR2 SVGAGI (reference sequence). The CDR3: CAFRSRVTGELFF. CDR3 sequence (DNA): TGTGCCTTCCGGTCGCGCGTTACCGGGGAGCTGTTTTTT.

The genes are TRBV29-1 and TRBJ2-7, with 8 bases matching TRBD1. CDR1 SQVTM and CDR2 ANQGSEA come from the germline V gene. The junction had 5 bases not matched to a gene; V was cut back by 2 bases and J by 5 bases. The CDR3 covers 13 residues. The CDR3, as DNA: TGCAGCGTTGAATACCACAGGGGGAACGAGCAGTACTTC. Its translation is CSVEYHRGNEQYF.

This clonotype was observed a few times. V and J are TRBV7-8 and TRBJ1-5; perhaps TRBD1 as D (5 bases). Looked up from germline, CDR1 is SGHVS and CDR2 is FQNEAQ. V was shortened by 1 base and J by 4 bases, with 14 bases between the two germline ends. CDR3 length equals 16 residues. CDR3 sequence: CASSLGVGGGNQPQHF. CDR3 DNA: TGTGCCAGCAGCTTAGGGGTTGGCGGGGGGAATCAGCCCCAGCATTTT.

There are many counts of this clonotype. The CDR3 DNA follows: TGTGCCAGCAGCCGTACCGGGACAGGCTCCTACGAGCAGTACTTC. The encoded protein is CASSRTGTGSYEQYF. The chain uses TRBV11-2 and TRBJ2-7, with TRBD1 identical over 8 bases. V trimming: 5 bases; J trimming: 0 bases; junction bases outside the gene matches: 6. Germline lookup yields CDR1 SGHAT and CDR2 FQNNGV. The CDR3 sequence is 15 residues long.

The chain links TRBV11-1 to TRBJ1-1; D gene ambiguous. The CDR3 contains 15 residues. Germline lookup yields CDR1 SGHAT and CDR2 FQDESV (reference sequence). V was shortened by 6 bases and J by 2 bases, with 16 bases between the two germline ends. The CDR3 sequence: CASSFSSGINTEAFF. DNA for the CDR3: TGTGCCAGCAGTTTCAGTTCCGGAATTAACACTGAAGCTTTCTTT. The complete variable domain, with remaining parts taken from reference TRBV11-1 and TRBJ1-1, reads EAEVAQSPRYKITEKSQAVAFWCDPISGHATLYWYRQILGQGPELLVQFQDESVVDDSQLPKDRFSAERLKGVDSTLKIQPAELGDSAMYLCASSFSSGINTEAFFGQGTRLTVV.

In this sample, this clonotype turned up a few times. V and J are TRBV27 and TRBJ2-1, with TRBD1 as a possible D gene (5 bases). Germline V gene lookup returns CDR1 MNHEY and CDR2 SMNVEV (reference sequence). There are 15 residues in the CDR3. V was pared by 2 bases and J by 4 bases, with 12 bases between. The CDR3 coding sequence is TGTGCCAGCAGTTTAACTCGGACACAATACAATGAGCAGTTCTTC. Translated: CASSLTRTQYNEQFF.

This clonotype was picked up a small number of times. The genes are TRBV6-1 and TRBJ2-5; 14 positions agree with TRBD2. CDR1 and CDR2 (germline): MNHNS, SASEGT. Trimming removed 2 bases from V and 5 bases from J; junction bases left unmatched: 1. The CDR3 runs to 15 residues. CDR3 sequence reads: CASSEWTSGGETQYF. The CDR3 DNA reads TGTGCCAGCAGTGAATGGACTAGCGGGGGGGAGACCCAGTACTTC.

This clonotype was picked up a small number of times. The rearrangement links TRBV28 to TRBJ2-5; D tentatively fits TRBD1 or TRBD2 (8 bases each). The CDR3 is made up of 18 amino acids. V shed 5 bases and J shed 4 bases, with 26 bases lying between them. Germline V gene sequence: CDR1 MDHEN, CDR2 SYDVKM. The CDR3 region has the DNA TGTGCCAGCAGTCTCGGGGGGGACAGGCGTCGAAAAGGAGAGACCCAGTACTTC. As protein: CASSLGGDRRRKGETQYF.

This clonotype occurred a few times. The V and J genes are TRBV7-9 and TRBJ1-4; the D is unclear. The CDR3 sequence is 15 residues long. V gave up 5 bases and J gave up 10 bases, with 20 bases separating them. Germline CDR1 is SEHNR and CDR2 is FQNEAQ (reference sequence). In DNA, the CDR3 is TGTGCCAGCAGCGGTACCGGGCCCCGGGAGGGAAAACTGTTTTTT. It is translated as CASSGTGPREGKLFF.

The genes are TRBV12-3 or TRBV12-4 and TRBJ2-3; a weak D match, TRBD1 (5 bases). The ends were cut back, 6 bases at V and 0 bases at J, with 19 bases in the middle. CDR3 length equals 17 residues. In nucleotides, the CDR3 is TGTGCCAGCAGACCTCCGGACACAACCATAAGCACAGATACGCAGTATTTT. It specifies CASRPPDTTISTDTQYF.

The genes are TRBV28 and TRBJ2-3; D not certain. Germline values: CDR1 MDHEN, CDR2 SYDVKM. This CDR3 region has 11 residues. With 3 bases removed from V and 5 bases from J, the gap between germline ends came to 3 bases. CDR3 DNA sequence: TGTGCCAGCAGTTTTATAGATACGCAGTATTTT. This gives the protein CASSFIDTQYF.